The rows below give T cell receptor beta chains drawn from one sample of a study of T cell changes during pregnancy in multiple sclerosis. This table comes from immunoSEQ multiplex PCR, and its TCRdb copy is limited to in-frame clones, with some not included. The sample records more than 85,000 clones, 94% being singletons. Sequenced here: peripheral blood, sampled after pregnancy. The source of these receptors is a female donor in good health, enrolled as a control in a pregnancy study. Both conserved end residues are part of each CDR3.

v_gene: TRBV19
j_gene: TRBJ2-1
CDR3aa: CASSIVGVGGLAPSYNEQFF

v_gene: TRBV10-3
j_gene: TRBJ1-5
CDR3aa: CAIGQSDQPQHF

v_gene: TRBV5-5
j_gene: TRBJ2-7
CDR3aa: CASSFGLANEQYF

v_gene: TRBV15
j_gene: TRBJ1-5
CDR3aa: CATSSGRGYSNQPQHF

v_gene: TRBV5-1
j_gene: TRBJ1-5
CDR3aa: CASSDGQYSNQPQHF

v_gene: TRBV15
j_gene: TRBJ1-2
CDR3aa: CATSRENRKGHYGYTF

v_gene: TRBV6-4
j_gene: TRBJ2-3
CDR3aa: CASSETSGGTDTQYF

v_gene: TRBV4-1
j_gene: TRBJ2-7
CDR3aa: CASSQASAPSYEQYF

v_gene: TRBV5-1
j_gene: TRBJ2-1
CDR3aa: CASRKEDRGGNEQFF

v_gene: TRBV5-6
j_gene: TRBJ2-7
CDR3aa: CASSLPRDRTSYEQYF

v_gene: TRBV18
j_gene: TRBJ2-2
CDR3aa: CASSPSGLGTGELFF

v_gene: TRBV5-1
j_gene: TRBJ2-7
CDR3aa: CASSLDLRTGLRGEQYF

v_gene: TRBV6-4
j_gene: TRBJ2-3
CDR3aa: CASSVEADTDTQYF

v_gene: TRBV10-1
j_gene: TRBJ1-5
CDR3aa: CARGYYRAPRNSNQPQHF

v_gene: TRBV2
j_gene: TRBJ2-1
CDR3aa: CASREQVPNEQFF

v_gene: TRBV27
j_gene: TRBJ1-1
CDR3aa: CASRIGSGGTEAFF

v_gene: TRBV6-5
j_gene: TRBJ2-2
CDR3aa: CASQKAGGSGELFF

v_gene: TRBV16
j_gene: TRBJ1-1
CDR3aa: CASSQPTDMNTEAFF

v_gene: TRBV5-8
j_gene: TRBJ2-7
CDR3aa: CASSHRGGYEQYF

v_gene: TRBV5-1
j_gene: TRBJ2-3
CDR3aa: CASSFTSGTDTQYF

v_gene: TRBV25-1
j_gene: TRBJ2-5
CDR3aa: CASSDLRDTGTQYF

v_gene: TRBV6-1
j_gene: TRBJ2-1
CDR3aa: CASSPGNNEQFF

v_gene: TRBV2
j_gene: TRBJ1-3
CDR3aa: CARLQATYSGNTIYF

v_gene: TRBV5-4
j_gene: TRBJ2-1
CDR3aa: CASSLGQGMTEQFF

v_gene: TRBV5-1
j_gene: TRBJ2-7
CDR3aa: CASSLTTNPNEQYF

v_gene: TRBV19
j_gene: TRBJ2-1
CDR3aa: CASSDRTGGYNEQFF

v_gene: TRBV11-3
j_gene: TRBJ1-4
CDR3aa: CASSLAQGAEKLFF

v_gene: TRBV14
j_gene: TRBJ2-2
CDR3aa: CASSPHGTVFTGELFF

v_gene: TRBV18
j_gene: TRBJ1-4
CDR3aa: CASSPRDITGPSSNEKLFF

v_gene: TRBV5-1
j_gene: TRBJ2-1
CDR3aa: CASSLVQSGDHEQFF

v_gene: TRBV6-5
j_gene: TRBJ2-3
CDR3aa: CASSYATGVADTQYF

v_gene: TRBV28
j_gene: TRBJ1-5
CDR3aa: CASSLRTGRVYQPQHF

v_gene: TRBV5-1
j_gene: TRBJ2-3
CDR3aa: CASSFGTSGRLDTQYF

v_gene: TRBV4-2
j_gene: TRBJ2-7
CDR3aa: CASSGDTYEQYF

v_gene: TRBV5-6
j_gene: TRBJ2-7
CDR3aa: CASSPRGTVAYEQYF

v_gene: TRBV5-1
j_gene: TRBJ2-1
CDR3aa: CASSLAKWSEFSYNEQFF

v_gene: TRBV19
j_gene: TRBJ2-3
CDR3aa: CASSIYQDKLFF

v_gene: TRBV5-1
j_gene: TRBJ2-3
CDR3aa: CASSSTTSGSTDTQYF

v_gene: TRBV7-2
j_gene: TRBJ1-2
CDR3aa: CASSLDGGYGYTF

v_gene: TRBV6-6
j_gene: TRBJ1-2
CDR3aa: CASSYYRDYGYTF

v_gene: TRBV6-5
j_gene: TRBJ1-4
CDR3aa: CASSYSPTFDNEKLFF